These 31 T cell receptor beta chains came from one sample sequenced in a study of cytomegalovirus exposure and HLA in healthy donors. This PCR relied on a set of 60 Vbeta primers and 13 Jbeta primers. The table came from immunoSEQ multiplex PCR; TCRdb's copy has only in-frame clones and leaves some out. The sample includes some 120,000 clones, 70% to 80% of them seen just once. What was sequenced was PBMCs. The receptor source for this set is a man in his fifties in good health and CMV-seronegative.

The chain couples TRBV28 to TRBJ2-1; 9 bases are shared with TRBD2. The CDR3 extends over 14 amino acids. After removal of 7 bases from V and 6 bases from J, the junction contained 7 bases not matched to a gene. Germline CDR1 and CDR2: MDHEN and SYDVKM. The CDR3 nucleotides read TGTGCCAGCAAAGTAGCGGGAGTTGGCAATGAGCAGTTCTTC. As protein: CASKVAGVGNEQFF.

The V call is TRBV29-1, the J call TRBJ2-1; D not certain. V lost 1 base to trimming and J lost 0 bases, with 7 bases between them. The germline CDR1 and CDR2 sequences are SQVTM and ANQGSEA. The CDR3 is 14 residues long. CDR3 in DNA: TGCAGCGTTGAAGGGCCGCTCTCCTACAATGAGCAGTTCTTC. Translating it yields CSVEGPLSYNEQFF.

This chain connects TRBV5-5 to TRBJ2-1, with D possibly matching TRBD1 (5 bases). The CDR3 has 13 residues. The germline V gene has CDR1 SGHKS and CDR2 YYEKEE (reference sequence). Deletions cut 1 base from V and 9 bases from J, with 11 bases between. The CDR3 here is CASSLQTGSEQFF. The CDR3 DNA sequence: TGTGCCAGCAGCTTGCAAACAGGTAGTGAGCAGTTCTTC.

This clone was observed at least ten times. The rearrangement uses TRBV18 and TRBJ2-3; a weak D match, TRBD1 (5 bases). CDR1 is KGHSH and CDR2 is LQKENI in the germline V gene. Deletions cut 2 bases from V and 5 bases from J, with 11 bases between. This CDR3 is 14 amino acids long. This CDR3 reads CASSPWQGVDTQYF. The DNA for the CDR3 is TGTGCCAGCTCACCATGGCAGGGCGTAGATACGCAGTATTTT.

J is TRBJ2-7 and V is TRBV19; 8 nucleotides match TRBD2. With 3 bases clipped from V and 2 bases from J, the junction kept 6 bases outside the gene matches. Germline values: CDR1 LNHDA, CDR2 SQIVND (reference sequence). The length of the CDR3 is 15 residues. CDR3 in DNA: TGTGCCAGTAGTATCACCACTAGCGGACCCTACGAGCAGTACTTC. Residues: CASSITTSGPYEQYF.

In the case of this clone: In the same sample, other DNA sequences code for this CDR3. DNA of the CDR3: TGTGCCAGCAGTTTACGAGGGCATCAGCCCCAGCATTTT. Translated: CASSLRGHQPQHF. The chain has TRBV27 and TRBJ1-5; D is unresolved. Trimming took 2 bases from V and 5 from J, leaving 7 bases between them. Germline CDR1 and CDR2: MNHEY and SMNVEV (reference sequence). This CDR3 region has 13 residues.

The chain employs TRBV6-5 and TRBJ1-2, with 10 bases identical to TRBD1. The trim removed 0 bases at V and 7 bases at J, leaving 2 bases unmatched. CDR1 and CDR2 (germline): MNHEY, SVGAGI. The CDR3 is 14 amino acids. The CDR3 DNA reads TGTGCCAGCAGTTACTCGGACAGGGGGGGTGGCTACACCTTC. Encoded protein: CASSYSDRGGGYTF.

The chain has TRBV2 and TRBJ2-1; no firm D call. With 7 bases removed from V and 4 bases from J, the gap between germline ends came to 5 bases. This CDR3 has 11 amino acids. Germline-derived CDR1 and CDR2 are SNHLY and FYNNEI. CDR3 residues: CASKAYNEQFF. The CDR3, as DNA: TGTGCCAGCAAAGCTTACAATGAGCAGTTCTTC.

CDR3 protein: CASSLERSGMDTQYF. CDR3 coding DNA: TGTGCCAGCAGCTTAGAACGGTCAGGGATGGATACGCAGTATTTT. This chain connects TRBV11-2 to TRBJ2-3; D may be TRBD1 (5 bases). V dropped 0 bases and J dropped 6 bases, with 13 bases sitting between them. The germline CDR1 and CDR2 sequences are SGHAT and FQNNGV. The CDR3 consists of 15 residues.

The chain combines TRBV7-3 with TRBJ1-1; tentative D call: TRBD1 (5 bases). Germline-derived CDR1 and CDR2 are SGHTA and FQGTGA. Trimming took off 4 bases at V and 10 bases at J, with 16 bases between the two ends. The CDR3 has 13 residues. The CDR3 bases are TGTGCCAGCAGCTCATTACCAGGGAAGCGAGCTTTCTTT. It yields the protein CASSSLPGKRAFF.

The chain couples TRBV19 to TRBJ2-3; TRBD1 aligns across 9 bases. V lost 6 bases, J lost 5 bases, and 6 bases stayed unmatched. CDR1 is LNHDA and CDR2 is SQIVND in the germline V gene (reference sequence). The CDR3 is 14 residues long. The CDR3 DNA reads as TGTGCCAGTAGACCACAGGGGGCAGGAGATACGCAGTATTTT. Encoded protein: CASRPQGAGDTQYF.

Only one count was recorded for this clone. The CDR3 DNA reads as TGTGCCAGTAGTGATTTGCGGGTCGCCTACGAGCAGTACTTC. Its translation: CASSDLRVAYEQYF. V usage is TRBV19 and J usage is TRBJ2-7; a weak D match, TRBD2 (5 bases). Germline CDR1 LNHDA, CDR2 SQIVND (reference sequence). The germline V and J ends were trimmed by 5 bases and 2 bases, with 13 bases remaining between them. This CDR3 contains 14 residues.

In its sample, this clone was seen a few times. This sequence joins TRBV29-1 and TRBJ2-7; TRBD2 matches at 7 bases. CDR1 and CDR2 from the germline V gene are SQVTM and ANQGSEA. V gave up 0 bases and J gave up 0 bases; unmatched junction bases: 20. The length of the CDR3 is 20 residues. Here the CDR3 DNA reads TGCAGCGTTGAAGATCTCTCGTCATGCGGTCTAGCGGAACGCTCCTACGAGCAGTACTTC. Translated, it gives CSVEDLSSCGLAERSYEQYF.

The CDR3 DNA follows: TGTGCCAGCAGCAGGGGACAGGACTATGGCTACACCTTC. It specifies CASSRGQDYGYTF. V and J are TRBV13 and TRBJ1-2; 8 bases are shared with TRBD1. From germline, CDR1 is PRHDT and CDR2 FYEKMQ (reference sequence). The V and J ends lost 5 bases and 3 bases, in that order; junction bases with no gene match: 2. The CDR3 contains 13 residues. Complete variable domain (other parts from reference TRBV13 and TRBJ1-2): AAGVIQSPRHLIKEKRETATLKCYPIPRHDTVYWYQQGPGQDPQFLISFYEKMQSDKGSIPDRFSAQQFSDYHSELNMSSLELGDSALYFCASSRGQDYGYTFGSGTRLTVV.

The table lists this clone with a few counts. The V call is TRBV4-1, the J call TRBJ1-4; 7 bases align to TRBD1. J lost 8 bases, V lost 1 base, and 7 bases had no gene match. Germline CDR1 MGHRA, CDR2 YSYEKL. This CDR3 region has 15 residues. The CDR3 DNA is TGCGCCAGCAGCCAAGCGGGACAGACTCGCGAAAAACTGTTTTTT. It yields the protein CASSQAGQTREKLFF.

This clone was detected a few times. The rearrangement uses TRBV5-8 and TRBJ2-5, with D unresolved. Near its end, the DNA agrees better with TRBJ2-7, so the J call may be wrong. CDR3 length: 11 residues. Germline V gene lookup returns CDR1 SGHTS and CDR2 YDEGEE. CDR3 nucleotide sequence: TGTGCCAGCAGCCGAAACTACGAGCAGTACTTC. This encodes CASSRNYEQYF.

The rearrangement links TRBV5-8 to TRBJ2-5; 14 bases match TRBD2. Trimming cost V 4 bases and J 3 bases; bases outside gene matches: 5. Germline V gene lookup returns CDR1 SGHTS and CDR2 YDEGEE. The CDR3 spans 16 residues. Written as DNA, the CDR3 is TGTGCCAGCAGCACAGGGACTAGCGGGAGAGAAGAGACCCAGTACTTC. This encodes CASSTGTSGREETQYF.

The J gene is TRBJ2-4, the V gene TRBV6-5, with D possibly TRBD2 on 5 matching bases. Germline CDR1 reads MNHEY; CDR2 reads SVGAGI. V was shortened by 6 bases and J by 2 bases, with 11 bases between the two germline ends. The CDR3 is 14 residues long. The CDR3 loop reads CASSPATTKNIQYF. The CDR3 nucleotides read TGTGCCAGCAGCCCAGCGACTACCAAAAACATTCAGTACTTC.

The chain combines TRBV6-5 with TRBJ2-3; D is unresolved. The V and J ends lost 4 bases and 2 bases respectively, with 13 bases between them. The CDR3 is 15 residues long. Germline CDR1 reads MNHEY; CDR2 reads SVGAGI. The DNA for the CDR3 is TGTGCCAGCAGTTCTGACAACCCTATCACAGATACGCAGTATTTT. This codes for CASSSDNPITDTQYF.

The chain recombines TRBV29-1 with TRBJ2-1, with 9 nucleotides matching TRBD1. Trimming removed 7 bases from V and 7 bases from J; junction bases left unmatched: 5. The CDR3 is made up of 12 amino acids. Looked up from germline, CDR1 is SQVTM and CDR2 is ANQGSEA. The CDR3 coding sequence is TGCAGCGGGGGGACAGGGAAAAATGAGCAGTTCTTC. Its translation is CSGGTGKNEQFF.

This clone was observed once. V usage is TRBV5-4 and J usage is TRBJ2-7; 9 positions agree with TRBD2. This CDR3 has 16 residues. Trimming cost V 3 bases and J 4 bases; bases outside gene matches: 11. The germline gives CDR1 SGHNT, CDR2 YYREEE (reference sequence). CDR3 coding DNA: TGTGCCAGCAGCTACCATCCGGGACTAGCTGATTACGAGCAGTACTTC. It specifies CASSYHPGLADYEQYF. The full variable domain, rest sourced from reference TRBV5-4 and TRBJ2-7, is ETGVTQSPTHLIKTRGQQVTLRCSSQSGHNTVSWYQQALGQGPQFIFQYYREEENGRGNFPPRFSGLQFPNYSSELNVNALELDDSALYLCASSYHPGLADYEQYFGPGTRLTVT.

This clone was detected only a few times. The chain uses TRBV4-3 and TRBJ1-3; the D is unclear. This CDR3 spans 13 amino acids. CDR1 is LGHNA, CDR2 YSLEER, per germline. V gave up 3 bases and J gave up 4 bases, with 7 bases separating them. The CDR3 loop reads CASSQVQGNTIYF. The DNA for the CDR3 is TGCGCCAGCAGCCAGGTACAGGGAAACACCATATATTTT.

The CDR3 DNA sequence: TGTGCCAGCAGGTCGGGGATTGAGCACGAGCAGTACTTC. Translation gives CASRSGIEHEQYF. The gene calls are TRBV28 and TRBJ2-5; the D gene is possibly TRBD2 (5 bases). The J call may be wrong; the DNA end is better matched by TRBJ2-7. The CDR3 covers 13 residues. CDR1 MDHEN and CDR2 SYDVKM come from the germline V gene.

The genes are TRBV28 and TRBJ1-5; 10 bases map to TRBD1. The CDR3 totals 16 residues. V trimming: 6 bases; J trimming: 7 bases; junction bases outside the gene matches: 12. Germline V CDR1 and CDR2: MDHEN, SYDVKM. This chain's CDR3 is CASSFRGQGDYQPQHF. The CDR3 DNA reads TGTGCCAGCAGCTTCCGTGGACAGGGGGATTACCAGCCCCAGCATTTT. The whole variable domain, filled in from reference TRBV28 and TRBJ1-5, reads DVKVTQSSRYLVKRTGEKVFLECVQDMDHENMFWYRQDPGLGLRLIYFSYDVKMKEKGDIPEGYSVSREKKERFSLILESASTNQTSMYLCASSFRGQGDYQPQHFGDGTRLSIL.

J is TRBJ2-1 and V is TRBV18; D gene unclear. This CDR3 has 18 residues. Trimming left V 1 base short and J 2 bases short, with 18 bases between. Germline CDR1 and CDR2: KGHSH and LQKENI. CDR3 nucleotide sequence: TGTGCCAGCTCACCACGGCTCAGCGTAGCCGATCCCTACAATGAGCAGTTCTTC. Amino acid sequence: CASSPRLSVADPYNEQFF.

This rearrangement joins TRBV19 to TRBJ2-2; 9 bases fit TRBD1. Germline lookup yields CDR1 LNHDA and CDR2 SQIVND (reference sequence). The CDR3 is 15 residues long. V trimming: 9 bases; J trimming: 5 bases; junction bases outside the gene matches: 10. CDR3 in amino acids: CASLPWDRDTGELFF. The CDR3 DNA reads TGTGCCAGCCTACCCTGGGACAGGGATACCGGGGAGCTGTTTTTT.

V and J are TRBV7-6 and TRBJ2-3, with 10 bases identical to TRBD2. Trimming cost V 3 bases and J 2 bases; bases outside gene matches: 5. The CDR3 extends over 16 amino acids. Looked up from germline, CDR1 is SGHVS and CDR2 is FNYEAQ. The CDR3 here is CASSLGLARNTDTQYF. CDR3 in DNA: TGTGCCAGCAGCTTGGGACTAGCGAGAAACACAGATACGCAGTATTTT. The whole variable domain, remainder taken from reference TRBV7-6 and TRBJ2-3, is GAGVSQSPRYKVTKRGQDVALRCDPISGHVSLYWYRQALGQGPEFLTYFNYEAQQDKSGLPNDRFSAERPEGSISTLTIQRTEQRDSAMYRCASSLGLARNTDTQYFGPGTRLTVL.

The chain is built from TRBV6-6 and TRBJ2-7, with D perhaps TRBD1 (6 bases). CDR3 length: 12 amino acids. V was shortened by 4 bases and J by 5 bases, with 9 bases between the two germline ends. Germline V CDR1 and CDR2: MNHNY, SVGAGI (reference sequence). CDR3 residues: CASSWDTNEQYF. The CDR3 nucleotides read TGTGCCAGCAGTTGGGACACTAACGAGCAGTACTTC.

The V and J genes are TRBV7-6 and TRBJ2-7; 10 bases are shared with TRBD1. The V gene end was trimmed by 5 bases and the J gene end by 8 bases; junction bases not matched to a gene: 9. This CDR3 is built from 14 residues. Germline assignment: CDR1 SGHVS and CDR2 FNYEAQ. CDR3 bases: TGTGCCAGCAGCCCGGTCGTCGACAGGGGGCAGCAGTACTTC. Its translation: CASSPVVDRGQQYF.

Comments on this clone: Different DNA sequences within this sample yield the same CDR3. The rearrangement links TRBV18 to TRBJ1-4; 10 nucleotides agree with TRBD1. The CDR3 loop spans 14 amino acids. Germline V gene lookup returns CDR1 KGHSH and CDR2 LQKENI. Losses at the gene ends were 2 bases for V and 6 bases for J; bases not matched to a gene: 0. The CDR3 DNA follows: TGTGCCAGCTCACCAGGGACAGGGGATGAAAAACTGTTTTTT. Its protein is CASSPGTGDEKLFF.

The chain couples TRBV29-1 to TRBJ1-2, with D uncertain. Germline V CDR1 and CDR2: SQVTM, ANQGSEA. There are 13 residues in the CDR3. V dropped 3 bases and J dropped 7 bases, with 15 bases sitting between them. CDR3 DNA sequence: TGCAGCGTTGACGAGGAAGGTGGAGTTGGCTACACCTTC. Translated: CSVDEEGGVGYTF.